Sequencing of this TCR beta chain was carried out in a study of shared clonotypes between healthy human individuals. Study-level points and caveats: It was only blood that was sampled, and tissue repertoires likely differ. Despite large depth, sorted-subset datasets appeared incompletely sequenced.

A remark on this clone: Its cognate antigen is unknown. It may be a read error: a sequence one base away is much more abundant. The same CDR3 is also encoded by other DNA sequences in this sample.

The CDR3 has 13 amino acids. Trimming stripped 6 bases from V and 1 base from J, with 9 bases between. CDR1 is MDHEN and CDR2 is SYDVKM in the germline V gene. Several immunoSEQ 96-well plates shared each subset's DNA, each plate a replicate. Sorted-subset replicate PCR reactions were performed with roughly 200 ng DNA, corresponding to 25,000 to 35,000 T cell genomes. Clones were sequenced by immunoSEQ multiplex PCR, and TCRdb holds only the in-frame ones, with some missing. The sample holds roughly 2 million clones, over 85% seen once. The rearrangement uses TRBV28 and TRBJ1-1, with D perhaps TRBD1 (6 bases). This receptor was obtained from a man aged 18 to 35 in good health. The specimen was naive CD4+ T cells sorted from blood. Subset of the sample: CD45RA+ positively selected. CDR3 DNA sequence: TGTGCCAGCAGCCCGACAGGGAACACTGAAGCTTTCTTT. This gives the protein CASSPTGNTEAFF.